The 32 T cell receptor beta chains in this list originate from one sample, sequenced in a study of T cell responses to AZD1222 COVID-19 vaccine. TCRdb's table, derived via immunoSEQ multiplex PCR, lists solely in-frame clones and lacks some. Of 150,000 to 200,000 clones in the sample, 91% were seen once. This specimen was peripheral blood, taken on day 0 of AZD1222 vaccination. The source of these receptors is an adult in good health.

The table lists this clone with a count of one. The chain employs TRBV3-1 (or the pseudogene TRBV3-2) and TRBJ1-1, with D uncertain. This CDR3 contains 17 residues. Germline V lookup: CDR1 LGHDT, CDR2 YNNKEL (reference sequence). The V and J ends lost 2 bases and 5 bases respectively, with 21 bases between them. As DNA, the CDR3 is TGTGCCAGCAGCCAATGGGGATACGGGAAGATAGAGACTGAAGCTTTCTTT. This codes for CASSQWGYGKIETEAFF.

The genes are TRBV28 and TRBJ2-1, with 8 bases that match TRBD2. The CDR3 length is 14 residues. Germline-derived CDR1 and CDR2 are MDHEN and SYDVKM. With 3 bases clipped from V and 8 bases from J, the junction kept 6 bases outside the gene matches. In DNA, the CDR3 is TGTGCCAGCAGTTTGGCGGGAGGTCCCGATGAGCAGTTCTTC. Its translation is CASSLAGGPDEQFF.

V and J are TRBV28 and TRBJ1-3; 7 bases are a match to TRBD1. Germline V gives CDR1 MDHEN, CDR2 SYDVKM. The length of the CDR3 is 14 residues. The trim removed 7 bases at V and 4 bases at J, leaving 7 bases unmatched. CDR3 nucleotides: TGTGCCAGCATCCGGAGGGGGCGCGGAAACACCATATATTTT. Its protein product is CASIRRGRGNTIYF.

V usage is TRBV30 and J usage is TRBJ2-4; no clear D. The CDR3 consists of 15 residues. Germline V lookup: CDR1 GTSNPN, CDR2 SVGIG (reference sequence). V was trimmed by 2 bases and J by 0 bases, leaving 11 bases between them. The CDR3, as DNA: TGTGCCTGGAGTCAAGGGTCCCTAGCCAAAAACATTCAGTACTTC. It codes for CAWSQGSLAKNIQYF.

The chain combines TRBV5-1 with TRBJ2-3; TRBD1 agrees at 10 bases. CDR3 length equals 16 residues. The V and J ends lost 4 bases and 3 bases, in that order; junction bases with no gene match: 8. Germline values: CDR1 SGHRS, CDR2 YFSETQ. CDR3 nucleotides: TGCGCCAGCAGCGTGACAGGGGGCGGCAATACAGATACGCAGTATTTT. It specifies CASSVTGGGNTDTQYF.

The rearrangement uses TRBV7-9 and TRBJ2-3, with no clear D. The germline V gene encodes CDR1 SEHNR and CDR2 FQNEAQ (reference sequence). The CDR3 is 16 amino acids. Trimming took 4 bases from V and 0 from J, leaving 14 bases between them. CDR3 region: CASSSTKVASTDTQYF. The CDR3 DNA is TGTGCCAGCAGCTCCACCAAGGTGGCTAGCACAGATACGCAGTATTTT. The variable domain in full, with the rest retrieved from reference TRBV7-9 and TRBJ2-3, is DTGVSQNPRHKITKRGQNVTFRCDPISEHNRLYWYRQTLGQGPEFLTYFQNEAQLEKSRLLSDRFSAERPKGSFSTLEIQRTEQGDSAMYLCASSSTKVASTDTQYFGPGTRLTVL.

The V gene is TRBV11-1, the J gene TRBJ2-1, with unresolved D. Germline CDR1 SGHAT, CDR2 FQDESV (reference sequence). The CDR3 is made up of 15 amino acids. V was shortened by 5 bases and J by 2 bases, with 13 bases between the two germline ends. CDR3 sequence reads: CASSVDGSTYNEQFF. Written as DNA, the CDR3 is TGTGCCAGCAGCGTCGATGGTTCTACCTACAATGAGCAGTTCTTC.

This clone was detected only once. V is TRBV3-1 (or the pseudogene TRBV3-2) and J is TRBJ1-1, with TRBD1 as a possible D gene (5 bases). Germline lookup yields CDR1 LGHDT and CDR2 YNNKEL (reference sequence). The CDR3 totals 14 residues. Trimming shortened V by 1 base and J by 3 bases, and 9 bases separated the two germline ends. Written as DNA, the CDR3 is TGTGCCAGCAGCCAAGTCGACAGTTACACTGAAGCTTTCTTT. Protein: CASSQVDSYTEAFF.

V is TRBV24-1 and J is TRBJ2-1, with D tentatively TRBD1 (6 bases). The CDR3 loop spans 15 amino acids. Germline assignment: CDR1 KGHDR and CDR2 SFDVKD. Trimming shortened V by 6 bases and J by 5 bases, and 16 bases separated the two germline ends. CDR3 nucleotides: TGTGCCACCAGTCCCACCGGGACAAACAACAATGAGCAGTTCTTC. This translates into CATSPTGTNNNEQFF.

CDR3 amino acids: CASSPNGDTQYF. In nucleotides, the CDR3 is TGTGCCAGCAGTCCGAACGGGGATACGCAGTATTTT. The chain carries TRBV27 and TRBJ2-3; D unclear. Per the germline V gene, CDR1 is MNHEY and CDR2 is SMNVEV (reference sequence). The V and J ends lost 5 bases and 6 bases respectively, with 9 bases between them. The CDR3 covers 12 residues.

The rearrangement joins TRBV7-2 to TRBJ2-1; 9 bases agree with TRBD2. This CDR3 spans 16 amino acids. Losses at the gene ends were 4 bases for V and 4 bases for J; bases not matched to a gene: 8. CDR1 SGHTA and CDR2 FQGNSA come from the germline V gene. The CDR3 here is CASSSPGTSRYNEQFF. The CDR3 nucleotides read TGTGCCAGCAGCTCCCCAGGGACTAGCAGATACAATGAGCAGTTCTTC.

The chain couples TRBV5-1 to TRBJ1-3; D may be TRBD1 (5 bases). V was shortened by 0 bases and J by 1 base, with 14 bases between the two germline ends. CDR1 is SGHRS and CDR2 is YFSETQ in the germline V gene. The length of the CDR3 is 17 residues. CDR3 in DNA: TGCGCCAGCAGCTTGGGGGGGTCCCAGGGATCTGGAAACACCATATATTTT. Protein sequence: CASSLGGSQGSGNTIYF.

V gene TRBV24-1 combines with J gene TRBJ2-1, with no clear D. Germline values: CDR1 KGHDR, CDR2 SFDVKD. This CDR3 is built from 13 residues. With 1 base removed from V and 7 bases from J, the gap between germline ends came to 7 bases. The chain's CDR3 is CATSDFGQNEQFF. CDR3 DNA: TGTGCCACCAGTGATTTTGGCCAGAATGAGCAGTTCTTC.

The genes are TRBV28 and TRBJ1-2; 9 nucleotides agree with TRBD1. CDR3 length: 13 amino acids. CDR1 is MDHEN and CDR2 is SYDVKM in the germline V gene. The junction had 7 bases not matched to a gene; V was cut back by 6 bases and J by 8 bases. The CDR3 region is CASRGDRDGGYTF. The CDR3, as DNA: TGTGCCAGCAGGGGGGACAGGGACGGCGGCTACACCTTC.

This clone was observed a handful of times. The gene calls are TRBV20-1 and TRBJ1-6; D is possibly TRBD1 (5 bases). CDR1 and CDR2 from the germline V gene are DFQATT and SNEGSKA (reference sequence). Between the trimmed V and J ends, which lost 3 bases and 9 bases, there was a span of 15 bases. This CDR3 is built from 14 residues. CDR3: CSASFGEGSSPLHF. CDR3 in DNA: TGCAGTGCTAGTTTCGGGGAGGGGAGTTCACCCCTCCACTTT.

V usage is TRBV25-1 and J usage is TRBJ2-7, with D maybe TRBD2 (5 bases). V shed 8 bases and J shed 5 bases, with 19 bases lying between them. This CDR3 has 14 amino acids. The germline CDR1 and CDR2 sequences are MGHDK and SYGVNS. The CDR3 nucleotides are TGTGCCAGCGGTGGACTGGACGGGATCAACGAGCAGTACTTC. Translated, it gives CASGGLDGINEQYF.

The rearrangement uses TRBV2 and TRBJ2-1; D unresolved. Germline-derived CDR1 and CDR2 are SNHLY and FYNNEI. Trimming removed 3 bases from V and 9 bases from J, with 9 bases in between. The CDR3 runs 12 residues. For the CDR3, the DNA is TGTGCCAGCAGTGAGGTTATCAGTGAGCAGTTCTTC. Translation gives CASSEVISEQFF.

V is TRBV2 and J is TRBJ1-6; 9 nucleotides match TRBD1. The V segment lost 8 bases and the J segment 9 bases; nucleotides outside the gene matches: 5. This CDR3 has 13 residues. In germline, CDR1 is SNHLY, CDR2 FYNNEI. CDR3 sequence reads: CASGQGSISPLHF. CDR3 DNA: TGTGCCAGCGGACAGGGGTCGATTTCACCCCTCCACTTT.

In DNA form, the CDR3 reads TGTGCCAGCAGCTCAGAAGGACTAGCGGGAGGCTGGGGAGAGCAGTACTTC. Translation: CASSSEGLAGGWGEQYF. This sequence joins TRBV21-1 and TRBJ2-7; the table's TRBD2 call for D was not verified on the DNA. TRBV21-1 is annotated as a pseudogene. The length of the CDR3 is 17 residues.

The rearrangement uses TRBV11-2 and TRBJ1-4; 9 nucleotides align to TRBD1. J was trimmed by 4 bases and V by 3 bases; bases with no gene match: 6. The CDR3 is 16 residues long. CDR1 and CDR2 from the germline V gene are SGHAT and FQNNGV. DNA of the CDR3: TGTGCCAGCAGCTTTACCCGGACAGGGGATAATGAAAAACTGTTTTTT. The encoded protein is CASSFTRTGDNEKLFF. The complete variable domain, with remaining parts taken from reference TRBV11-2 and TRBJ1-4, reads EAGVAQSPRYKIIEKRQSVAFWCNPISGHATLYWYQQILGQGPKLLIQFQNNGVVDDSQLPKDRFSAERLKGVDSTLKIQPAKLEDSAVYLCASSFTRTGDNEKLFFGSGTQLSVL.

The CDR3 spells CASSFGLDTQYF. The CDR3, as DNA: TGTGCCAGCAGTTTTGGGTTAGATACGCAGTATTTT. This rearrangement joins TRBV12-3 or TRBV12-4 to TRBJ2-3; D not certain. V was trimmed by 3 bases and J by 5 bases, leaving 6 bases between them. There are 12 residues in the CDR3.

The CDR3 reads CASSFKGVSGNTIYF. The DNA for the CDR3 is TGTGCCAGCAGTTTCAAAGGAGTCTCTGGAAACACCATATATTTT. The chain carries TRBV28 and TRBJ1-3; D is undetermined. Germline values: CDR1 MDHEN, CDR2 SYDVKM. This CDR3 comprises 15 residues. Trimming pared 3 bases from V and 0 bases from J, leaving 9 bases between.

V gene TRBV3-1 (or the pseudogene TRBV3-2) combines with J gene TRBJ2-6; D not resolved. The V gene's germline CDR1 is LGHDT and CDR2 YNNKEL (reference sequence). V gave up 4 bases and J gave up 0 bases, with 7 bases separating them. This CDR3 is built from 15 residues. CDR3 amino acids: CASSRRPSGANVLTF. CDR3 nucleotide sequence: TGTGCCAGCAGCCGCCGCCCCTCTGGGGCCAACGTCCTGACTTTC.

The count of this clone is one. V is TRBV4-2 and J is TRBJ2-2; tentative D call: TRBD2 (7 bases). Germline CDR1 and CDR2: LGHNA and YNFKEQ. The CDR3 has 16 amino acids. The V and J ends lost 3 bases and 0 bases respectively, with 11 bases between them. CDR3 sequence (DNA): TGTGCCAGCAGCCACAGCGGGACACCGAACACCGGGGAGCTGTTTTTT. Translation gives CASSHSGTPNTGELFF.

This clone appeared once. The CDR3 bases are TGTGCCATCAGTGAGGTGGAAAATCAGCCCCAGCATTTT. This gives the protein CAISEVENQPQHF. V usage is TRBV10-3 and J usage is TRBJ1-5; D uncertain. The V end lost 2 bases, the J end lost 4 bases, and 6 bases lay between the germline ends. CDR3 length: 13 residues. Germline V lookup: CDR1 ENHRY, CDR2 SYGVKD.

CDR3 protein: CASGQTGSEQYF. The CDR3 nucleotides read TGCGCCAGCGGACAAACAGGTTCCGAGCAGTACTTC. This chain connects TRBV5-1 to TRBJ2-7, with D tentatively TRBD1 (5 bases). Germline V gene data show CDR1 as SGHRS and CDR2 as YFSETQ. CDR3 length: 12 residues. V was trimmed by 7 bases and J by 6 bases, leaving 14 bases between them.

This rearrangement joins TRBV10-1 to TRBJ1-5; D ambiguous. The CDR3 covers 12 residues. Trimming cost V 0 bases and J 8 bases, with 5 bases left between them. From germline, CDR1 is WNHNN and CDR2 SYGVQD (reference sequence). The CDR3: CASSESGEPQHF. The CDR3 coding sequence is TGCGCCAGCAGTGAGTCCGGGGAGCCCCAGCATTTT.

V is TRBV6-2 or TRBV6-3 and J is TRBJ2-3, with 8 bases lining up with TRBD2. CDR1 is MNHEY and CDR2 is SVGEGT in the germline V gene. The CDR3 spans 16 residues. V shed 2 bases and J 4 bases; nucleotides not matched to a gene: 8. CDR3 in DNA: TGTGCCAGCAGTTACGGCGCTAGCGGGCCCCCAGATACGCAGTATTTT. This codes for CASSYGASGPPDTQYF.

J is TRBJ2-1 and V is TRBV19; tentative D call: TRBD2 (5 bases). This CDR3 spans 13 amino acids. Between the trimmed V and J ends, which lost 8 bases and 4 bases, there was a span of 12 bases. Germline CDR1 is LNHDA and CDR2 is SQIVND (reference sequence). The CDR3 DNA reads TGTGCCAGTTCTATAGCGAGATACAATGAGCAGTTCTTC. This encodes CASSIARYNEQFF.

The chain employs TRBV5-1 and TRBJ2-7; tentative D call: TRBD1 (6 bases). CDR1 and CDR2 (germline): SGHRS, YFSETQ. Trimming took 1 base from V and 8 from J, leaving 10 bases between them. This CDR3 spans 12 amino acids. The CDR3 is CASSLRDKKQYF. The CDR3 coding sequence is TGCGCCAGCAGCTTGCGGGACAAAAAGCAGTACTTC.

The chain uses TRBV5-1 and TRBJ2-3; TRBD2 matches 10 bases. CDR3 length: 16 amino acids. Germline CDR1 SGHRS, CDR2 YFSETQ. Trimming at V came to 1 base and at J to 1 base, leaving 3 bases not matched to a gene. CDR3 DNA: TGCGCCAGCAGCTTGTACGGGACTAGCGGCACAGATACGCAGTATTTT. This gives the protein CASSLYGTSGTDTQYF.

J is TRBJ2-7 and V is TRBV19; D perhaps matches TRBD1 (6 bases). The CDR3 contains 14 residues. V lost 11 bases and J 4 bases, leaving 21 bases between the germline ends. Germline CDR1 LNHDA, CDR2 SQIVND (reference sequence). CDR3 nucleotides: TGTGCCTCTCACCTGGGGGCAGGAGATTACGAGCAGTACTTC. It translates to CASHLGAGDYEQYF.